The rows below give T cell receptor beta chains drawn from one sample of a study of beta chain features in type 1 diabetes. The data were produced by immunoSEQ multiplex PCR, yet TCRdb's version contains in-frame clones alone and is incomplete. The repertoire includes 400,000 to 550,000 clones, over 9.5% of them detected once, and 0.045% to 0.05% sits in the top ten. Sequences were obtained from naive CD4+ T cells from blood. The receptors were gathered from a woman in her late teens or twenties in good health. Both conserved end residues are part of each CDR3. The order of the fields is J gene, CDR3 length, V gene, CDR3 protein.

TRBJ2-1 12 TRBV15 CATSRDASEQFF
TRBJ1-6 15 TRBV7-3 CASSLQGASNSPLHF
TRBJ1-2 12 TRBV2 CASRRGTNGYTF
TRBJ1-6 15 TRBV9 CASSVAGSRDSPLHF
TRBJ2-6 14 TRBV4-3 CASSQGDGANVLTF
TRBJ2-5 13 TRBV6-5 CASSLVRQETQYF
TRBJ1-1 14 TRBV4-1 CASSHMGRTAQAFF
TRBJ1-4 15 TRBV9 CASSVGGGALNGLFF
TRBJ1-5 16 TRBV23-1 CASRLFRDRGGQPQHF
TRBJ2-3 10 TRBV20-1 CSVPGQGQYF
TRBJ1-6 13 TRBV14 CASSQVSVSPLHF
TRBJ2-1 16 TRBV5-4 CASSRGASGGYNEQFF
TRBJ1-1 15 TRBV7-9 CASSPGTFGDTEAFF
TRBJ2-2 15 TRBV7-2 CASQVLAGSAGELFF
TRBJ2-7 13 TRBV7-8 CASSLKISYEQYF
TRBJ2-5 14 TRBV4-1 CASSPGGRQETQYF
TRBJ1-1 13 TRBV9 CASSVGMNTEAFF
TRBJ2-3 14 TRBV7-8 CASSLVATTDTQYF
TRBJ1-1 13 TRBV30 CAWSVGLNTEAFF
TRBJ2-2 12 TRBV2 CASNPRPGELFF
TRBJ2-1 14 TRBV7-9 CATAGTPDYNEQFF
TRBJ1-2 14 TRBV7-2 CASSLGTLKSGYTF
TRBJ2-3 13 TRBV27 CASSSKLEYTQYF
TRBJ2-3 12 TRBV18 CASSPKTDTQYF
TRBJ2-6 15 TRBV7-9 CASSLGRPGANVLTF
TRBJ2-1 15 TRBV7-2 CASIPVVSSYNEQFF
TRBJ1-6 14 TRBV11-2 CASSPGGWNSPLHF
TRBJ1-2 14 TRBV4-3 CASSQEGANYGYTF
TRBJ2-7 16 TRBV12-5 CASGLVQGGVTAEQYF
TRBJ1-2 15 TRBV5-4 CASTLYGRTNYGYTF
TRBJ2-1 14 TRBV14 CASSRLAGDNEQFF
NA 14 TRBV9 CASSATSGRYEQYF
TRBJ2-7 16 TRBV5-1 CASSSPQLAGAYEQYF
TRBJ2-6 21 TRBV7-6 CASSLAFVGQGALSGANVLTF
TRBJ2-3 12 TRBV11-2 CASSLYPDTQYF